The clone carrying this T cell receptor (beta chain) was found a few times. Sequencing targeted expressed TCRB transcripts, as all isolated RNA had been reverse transcribed. The table came from immunoSEQ multiplex PCR; TCRdb's copy has only in-frame clones and leaves some out. The table shows over 500,000 clones, with about 16% occurring only once. These data are taken from a study of beta chain features in type 1 diabetes. The V gene's germline CDR1 is LGHNA and CDR2 YNFKEQ. The ends lost 6 bases at V and 12 bases at J; junction bases unmatched: 18. The CDR3 has 15 residues. The sequenced material came from naive CD4+ T cells from blood. V usage is TRBV4-2 and J usage is TRBJ1-1; 8 bases are shared with TRBD1. This clonotype was obtained from a man between 18 and 35 years old in good health. The DNA for the CDR3 is TGTGCCAGCAGTGCCCAGGGGACAGGCGCCCTTTTGACTTTCTTT. It encodes CASSAQGTGALLTFF.